This TCR beta chain was found in a study of Ad26.COV2.S vaccination and SARS-CoV-2 variants. Study outcomes and limitations: Placebo recipients showed lower spike-specific TCR breadth than vaccinees.

With regard to this clone: Its antigen remains unidentified.

The ends were cut back, 5 bases at V and 13 bases at J, with 12 bases in the middle. In germline, CDR1 is DFQATT, CDR2 SNEGSKA (reference sequence). CDR3 length: 11 amino acids. The treatment is: some 20 received Ad26.COV2.S at low or high dose, single or two shots; about 5 received placebo; per-sample allocation not given. Samples came from day 63 after the first vaccine or placebo injection. Method: immunoSEQ multiplex PCR; TCRdb's copy keeps in-frame clones and lacks some. The sample records about 320,000 clones, 86% being singletons. Sequenced material: peripheral blood, taken in a trial of Ad26.COV2.S vaccine versus placebo. The sequence was obtained from a person between 18 and 59 years old who received the Ad26.COV2.S COVID-19 vaccine or a placebo. This sequence joins TRBV20-1 and TRBJ1-6; D not certain. The CDR3 loop reads CSASSEGPLHF. The CDR3 coding sequence is TGCAGTGCTTCCTCAGAAGGTCCCCTCCACTTT.